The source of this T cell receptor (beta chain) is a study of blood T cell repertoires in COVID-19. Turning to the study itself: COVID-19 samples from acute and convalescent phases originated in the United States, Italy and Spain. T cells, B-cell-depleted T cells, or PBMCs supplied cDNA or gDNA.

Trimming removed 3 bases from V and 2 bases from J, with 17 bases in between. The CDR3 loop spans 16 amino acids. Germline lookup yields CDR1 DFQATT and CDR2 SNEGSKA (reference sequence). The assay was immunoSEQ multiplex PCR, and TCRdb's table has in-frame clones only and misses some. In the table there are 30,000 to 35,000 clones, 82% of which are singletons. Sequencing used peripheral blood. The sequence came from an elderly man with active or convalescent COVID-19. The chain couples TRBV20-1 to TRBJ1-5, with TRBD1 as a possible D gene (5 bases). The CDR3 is CSASGRGRERNQPQHF. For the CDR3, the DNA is TGCAGTGCTAGTGGCCGGGGCCGGGAGCGCAATCAGCCCCAGCATTTT.